One T cell receptor beta chain is described in this entry. The antigen it binds to is not known. Qualities for individual bases were not recorded, and no much larger clone is one base off. Trimming costs V 4 bases and J 5 bases, and their ends lie 14 bases apart. Looking up the germline V gene yields CDR1 SNHLY and CDR2 FYNNEI. From the cysteine up to the phenylalanine, the CDR3 has a length of 14 residues. The entry retains the CDR3 DNA only, 42 bases that are in frame from base 1. The sample belongs to a study of blood T cell repertoires in COVID-19 (dated by TCRdb to about 2020). The study in broad terms: The collaborator samples originated in the United States, Italy and Spain and spanned the acute and convalescent phases of COVID-19. The material from the prospective study consisted of cDNA or gDNA derived from T cells, B-cell-depleted T cells, or PBMCs. Subjects who had been exposed to COVID-19, were actively infected with it, or had recovered from it provided the deeply sampled blood TCRbeta repertoires that made up the dataset. The repertoires were released in a freely available public database intended as a resource for research on the immune response to SARS-CoV-2. The samples were drawn from the first 160 participants of the ongoing ImmuneRACE study and from 1,254 subjects provided by 6 global collaborators. A de-identified subject ID, COVID-19 status, age in years and sex were almost always included in the sample metadata. Where available, HLA class I and class II types were taken from metadata supplied by the sample provider and were not determined by assay-based typing. Results the study describes overall, beyond this receptor: The amount of clinical and demographic metadata varied by source and participant and was provided uncurated.

The immunoSEQ Assay, a bias-controlled multiplex PCR, was used to amplify TCRbeta CDR3 regions from genomic DNA. The study's processing was this. The number of nucleated cells in each sample was estimated by amplification of reference gene primers within the assay. Sequence reads were collapsed and filtered to measure the absolute abundance of every unique TCRbeta CDR3 rearrangement. For each sample, productive Simpson clonality was calculated by taking the square root of Simpson's diversity index across productive rearrangements. The immuneACCESS repertoire file appears here via TCRdb, limited to in-frame rearrangements. These files lack a portion of the clones; in checked studies, under half of the deficit traces to unresolved V genes, and the cause of the others is not known. D and trimming come from the DNA, and the V and J calls and clone size come from that table. The sample profile shows around 270,000 clones; about 86% of them were found once. The ten largest clones add up to around 1.8% of the sample.

Each collaborating institution followed its own protocols to collect whole blood in K2EDTA tubes. For TCRbeta analysis, collaborator samples were shipped as frozen whole blood, as isolated PBMCs, or as DNA extracted from either sample type. The clonotype was recovered from a man aged 25 to 45 with active or convalescent COVID-19. The material sequenced was peripheral blood. This receptor chain uses TRBV2 and TRBJ2-5, with no D gene named confidently. In nucleotide form, the sequence is TGTGCCAGCAGTGTGCCTACGCAGGTGGAGACCCAGTACTTC. Translation gives CASSVPTQVETQYF.